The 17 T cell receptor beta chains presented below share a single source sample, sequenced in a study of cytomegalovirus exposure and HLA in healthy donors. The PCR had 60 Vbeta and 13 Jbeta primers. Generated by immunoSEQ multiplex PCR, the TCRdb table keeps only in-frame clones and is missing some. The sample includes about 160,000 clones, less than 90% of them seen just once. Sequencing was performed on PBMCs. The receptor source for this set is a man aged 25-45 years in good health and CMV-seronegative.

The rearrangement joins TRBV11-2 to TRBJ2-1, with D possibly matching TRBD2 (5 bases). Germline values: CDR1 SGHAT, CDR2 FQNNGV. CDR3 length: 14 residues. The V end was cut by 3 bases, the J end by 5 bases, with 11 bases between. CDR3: CASSFRAENNEQFF. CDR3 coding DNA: TGTGCCAGCAGCTTCAGAGCGGAAAACAATGAGCAGTTCTTC.

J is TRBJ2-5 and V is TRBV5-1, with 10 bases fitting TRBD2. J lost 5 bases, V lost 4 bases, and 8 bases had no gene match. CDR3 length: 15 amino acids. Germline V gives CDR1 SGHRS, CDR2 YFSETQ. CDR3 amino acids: CASSPPTLAGETQYF. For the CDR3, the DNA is TGCGCCAGCAGCCCCCCAACACTAGCGGGGGAGACCCAGTACTTC.

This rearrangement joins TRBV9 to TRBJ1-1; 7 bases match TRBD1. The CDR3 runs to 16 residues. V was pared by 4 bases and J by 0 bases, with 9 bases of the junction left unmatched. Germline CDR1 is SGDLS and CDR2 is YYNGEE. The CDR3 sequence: CASSPYPGQMNTEAFF. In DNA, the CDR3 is TGTGCCAGCAGCCCATATCCGGGACAGATGAACACTGAAGCTTTCTTT.

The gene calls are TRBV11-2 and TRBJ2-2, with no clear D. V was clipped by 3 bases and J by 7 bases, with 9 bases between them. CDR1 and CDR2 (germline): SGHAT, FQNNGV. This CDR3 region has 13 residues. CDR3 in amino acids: CASSLVGFGELFF. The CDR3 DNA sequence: TGTGCCAGCAGCTTGGTGGGCTTCGGGGAGCTGTTTTTT.

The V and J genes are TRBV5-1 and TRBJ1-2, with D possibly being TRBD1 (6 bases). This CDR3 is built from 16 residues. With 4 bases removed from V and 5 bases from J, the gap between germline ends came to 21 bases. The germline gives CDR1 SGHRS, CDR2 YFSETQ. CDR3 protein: CASSPPAINRDYGYTF. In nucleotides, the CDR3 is TGCGCCAGCAGCCCTCCCGCCATTAACAGGGATTATGGCTACACCTTC.

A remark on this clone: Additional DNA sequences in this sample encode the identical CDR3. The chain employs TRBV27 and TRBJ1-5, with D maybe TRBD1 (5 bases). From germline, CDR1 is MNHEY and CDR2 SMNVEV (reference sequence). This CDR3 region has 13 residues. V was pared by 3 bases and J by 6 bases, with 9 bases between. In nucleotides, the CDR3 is TGTGCCAGCAGTTTCCAGGGTTCTCAGCCCCAGCATTTT. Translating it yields CASSFQGSQPQHF.

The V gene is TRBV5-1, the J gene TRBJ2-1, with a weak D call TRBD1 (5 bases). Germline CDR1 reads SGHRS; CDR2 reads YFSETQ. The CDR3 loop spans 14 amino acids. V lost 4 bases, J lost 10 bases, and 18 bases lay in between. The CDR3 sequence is CASSLGHLMGEQFF. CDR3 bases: TGCGCCAGCAGCCTCGGACATTTAATGGGAGAGCAGTTCTTC.

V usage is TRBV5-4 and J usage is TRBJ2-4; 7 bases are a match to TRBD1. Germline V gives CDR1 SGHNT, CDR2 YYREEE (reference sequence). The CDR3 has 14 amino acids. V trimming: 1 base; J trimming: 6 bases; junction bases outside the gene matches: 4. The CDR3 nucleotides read TGTGCCAGCAGCTTGACAGGGGCGATAAACATTCAGTACTTC. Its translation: CASSLTGAINIQYF.

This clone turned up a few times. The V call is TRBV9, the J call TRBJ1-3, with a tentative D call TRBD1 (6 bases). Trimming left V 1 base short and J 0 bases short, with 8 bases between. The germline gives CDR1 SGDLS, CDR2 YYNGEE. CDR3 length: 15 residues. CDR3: CASSVQGSSGNTIYF. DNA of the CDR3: TGTGCCAGCAGCGTACAGGGGAGCTCTGGAAACACCATATATTTT.

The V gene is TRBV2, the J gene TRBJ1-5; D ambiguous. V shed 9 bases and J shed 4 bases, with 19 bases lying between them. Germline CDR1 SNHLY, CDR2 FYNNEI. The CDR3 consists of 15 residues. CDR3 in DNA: TGTGCCAGTGGGCCTAACTCGGTCCCGAATCAGCCCCAGCATTTT. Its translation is CASGPNSVPNQPQHF. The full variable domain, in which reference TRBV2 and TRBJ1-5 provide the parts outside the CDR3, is EPEVTQTPSHQVTQMGQEVILRCVPISNHLYFYWYRQILGQKVEFLVSFYNNEISEKSEIFDDQFSVERPDGSNFTLKIRSTKLEDSAMYFCASGPNSVPNQPQHFGDGTRLSIL.

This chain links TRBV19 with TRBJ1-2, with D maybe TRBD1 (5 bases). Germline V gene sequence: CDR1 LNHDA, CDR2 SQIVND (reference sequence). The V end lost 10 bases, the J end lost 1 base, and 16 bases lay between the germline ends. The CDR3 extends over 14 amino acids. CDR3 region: CAISIEGVNYGYTF. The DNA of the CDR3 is TGTGCCATCTCGATTGAAGGGGTTAACTATGGCTACACCTTC.

The CDR3 here is CASSPPGAHSPLHF. CDR3 sequence (DNA): TGTGCCAGCTCACCACCGGGGGCTCATTCACCCCTCCACTTT. The rearrangement uses TRBV18 and TRBJ1-6, with a tentative D call TRBD1 (6 bases). This CDR3 has 14 residues. The germline gives CDR1 KGHSH, CDR2 LQKENI. Trimming cost V 0 bases and J 8 bases, with 8 bases left between them.

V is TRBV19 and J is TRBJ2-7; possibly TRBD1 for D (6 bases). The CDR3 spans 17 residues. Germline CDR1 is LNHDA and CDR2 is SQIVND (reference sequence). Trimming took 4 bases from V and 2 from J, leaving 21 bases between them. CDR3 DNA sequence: TGTGCCAGTAGTACGGAATACGGACAGAGCGCGACCTACGAGCAGTACTTC. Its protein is CASSTEYGQSATYEQYF.

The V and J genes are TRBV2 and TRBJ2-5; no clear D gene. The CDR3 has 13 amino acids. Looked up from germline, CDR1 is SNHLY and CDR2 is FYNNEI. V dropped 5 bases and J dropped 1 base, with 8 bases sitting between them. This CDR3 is CASSFDTQETQYF. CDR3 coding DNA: TGTGCCAGCAGTTTCGACACCCAAGAGACCCAGTACTTC.

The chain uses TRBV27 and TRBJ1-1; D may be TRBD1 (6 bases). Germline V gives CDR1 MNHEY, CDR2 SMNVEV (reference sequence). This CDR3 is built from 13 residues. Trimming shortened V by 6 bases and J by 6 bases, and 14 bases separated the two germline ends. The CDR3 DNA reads TGTGCCAGCAGACTCAGGGGTTTTGCTGAAGCTTTCTTT. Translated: CASRLRGFAEAFF.

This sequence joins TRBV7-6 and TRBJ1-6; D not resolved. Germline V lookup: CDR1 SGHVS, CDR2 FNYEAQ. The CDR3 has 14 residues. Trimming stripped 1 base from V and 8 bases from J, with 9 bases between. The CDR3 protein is CASSLGGQDSPLHF. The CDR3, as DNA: TGTGCCAGCAGCTTAGGAGGGCAAGATTCACCCCTCCACTTT. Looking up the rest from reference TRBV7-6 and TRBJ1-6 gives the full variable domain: GAGVSQSPRYKVTKRGQDVALRCDPISGHVSLYWYRQALGQGPEFLTYFNYEAQQDKSGLPNDRFSAERPEGSISTLTIQRTEQRDSAMYRCASSLGGQDSPLHFGNGTRLTVT.

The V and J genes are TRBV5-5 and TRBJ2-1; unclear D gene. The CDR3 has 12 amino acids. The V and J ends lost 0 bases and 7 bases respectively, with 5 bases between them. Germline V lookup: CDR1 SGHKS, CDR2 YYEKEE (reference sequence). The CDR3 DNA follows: TGTGCCAGCAGCTTGGGAGCTAATGAGCAGTTCTTC. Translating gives CASSLGANEQFF.